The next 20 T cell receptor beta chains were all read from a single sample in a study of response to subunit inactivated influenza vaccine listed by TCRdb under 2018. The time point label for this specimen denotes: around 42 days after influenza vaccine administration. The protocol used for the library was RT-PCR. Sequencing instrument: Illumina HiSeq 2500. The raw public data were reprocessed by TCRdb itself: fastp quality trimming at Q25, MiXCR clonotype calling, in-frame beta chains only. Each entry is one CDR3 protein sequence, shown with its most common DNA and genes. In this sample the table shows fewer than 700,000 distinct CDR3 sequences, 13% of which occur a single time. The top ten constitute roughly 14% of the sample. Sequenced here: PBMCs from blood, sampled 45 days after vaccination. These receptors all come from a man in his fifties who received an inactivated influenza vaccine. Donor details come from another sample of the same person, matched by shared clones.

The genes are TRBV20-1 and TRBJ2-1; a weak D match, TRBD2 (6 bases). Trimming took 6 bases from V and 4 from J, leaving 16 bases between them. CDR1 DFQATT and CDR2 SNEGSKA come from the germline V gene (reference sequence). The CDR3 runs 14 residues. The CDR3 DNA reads TGCAGTGCATCTCGACTAGTTCAGTACAATGAGCAGTTCTTC. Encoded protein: CSASRLVQYNEQFF.

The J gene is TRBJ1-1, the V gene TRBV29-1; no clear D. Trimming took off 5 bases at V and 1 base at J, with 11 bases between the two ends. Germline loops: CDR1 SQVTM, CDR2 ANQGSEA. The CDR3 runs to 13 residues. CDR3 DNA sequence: TGCAGCGTTCGCCGGACGACGAACACTGAAGCTTTCTTT. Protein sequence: CSVRRTTNTEAFF.

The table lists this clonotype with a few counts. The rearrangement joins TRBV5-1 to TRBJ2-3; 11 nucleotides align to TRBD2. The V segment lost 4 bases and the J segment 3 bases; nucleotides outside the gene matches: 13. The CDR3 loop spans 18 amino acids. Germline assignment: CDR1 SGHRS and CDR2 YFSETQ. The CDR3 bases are TGCGCCAGCAGCCCATCCCCCAAACTAGCGGGGGCTACAGATACGCAGTATTTT. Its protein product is CASSPSPKLAGATDTQYF. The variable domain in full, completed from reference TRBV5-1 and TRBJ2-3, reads KAGVTQTPRYLIKTRGQQVTLSCSPISGHRSVSWYQQTPGQGLQFLFEYFSETQRNKGNFPGRFSGRQFSNSRSEMNVSTLELGDSALYLCASSPSPKLAGATDTQYFGPGTRLTVL.

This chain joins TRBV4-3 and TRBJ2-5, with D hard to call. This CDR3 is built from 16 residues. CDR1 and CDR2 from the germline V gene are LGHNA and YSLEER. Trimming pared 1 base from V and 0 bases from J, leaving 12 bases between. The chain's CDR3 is CASSQAAYTYQETQYF. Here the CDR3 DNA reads TGCGCCAGCAGCCAAGCGGCTTATACGTACCAAGAGACCCAGTACTTC.

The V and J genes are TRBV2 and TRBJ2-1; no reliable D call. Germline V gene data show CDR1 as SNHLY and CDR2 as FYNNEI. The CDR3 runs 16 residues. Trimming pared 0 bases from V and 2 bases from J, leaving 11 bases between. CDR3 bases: TGTGCCAGCAGTGAAGCGCTAAGCAGGCCCTACAATGAGCAGTTCTTC. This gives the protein CASSEALSRPYNEQFF.

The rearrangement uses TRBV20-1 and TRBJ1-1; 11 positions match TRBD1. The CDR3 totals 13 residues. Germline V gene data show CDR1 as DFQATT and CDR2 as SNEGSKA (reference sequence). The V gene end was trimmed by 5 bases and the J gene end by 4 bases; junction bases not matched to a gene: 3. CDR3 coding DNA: TGCAGTGCTCCCGGGACAGGGGGCACTGAAGCTTTCTTT. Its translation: CSAPGTGGTEAFF.

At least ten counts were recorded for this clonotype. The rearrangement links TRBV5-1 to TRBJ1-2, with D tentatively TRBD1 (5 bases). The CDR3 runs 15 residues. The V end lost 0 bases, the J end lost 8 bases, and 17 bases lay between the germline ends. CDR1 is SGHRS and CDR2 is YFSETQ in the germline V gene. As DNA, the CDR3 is TGCGCCAGCAGCTTGGCCCTCGAGGGGAGTCGGGGCTACACCTTC. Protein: CASSLALEGSRGYTF.

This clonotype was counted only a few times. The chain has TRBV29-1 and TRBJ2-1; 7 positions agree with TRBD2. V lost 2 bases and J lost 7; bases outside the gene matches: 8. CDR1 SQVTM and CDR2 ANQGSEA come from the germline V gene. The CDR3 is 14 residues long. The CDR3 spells CSVEPRETWNEQFF. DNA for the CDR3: TGCAGCGTTGAACCGCGGGAGACGTGGAATGAGCAGTTCTTC.

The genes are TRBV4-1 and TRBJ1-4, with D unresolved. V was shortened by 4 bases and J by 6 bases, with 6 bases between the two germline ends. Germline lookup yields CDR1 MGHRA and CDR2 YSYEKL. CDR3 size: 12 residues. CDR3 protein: CASSRIYEKLFF. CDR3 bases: TGCGCCAGCAGCCGAATATATGAAAAACTGTTTTTT.

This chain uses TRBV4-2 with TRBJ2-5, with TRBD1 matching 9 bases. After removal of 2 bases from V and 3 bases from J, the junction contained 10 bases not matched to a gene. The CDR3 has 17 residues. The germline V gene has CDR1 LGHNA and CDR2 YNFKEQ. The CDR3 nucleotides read TGTGCCAGCAGCCAAAAGTCGATCGGGACAGGGAAAGAGACCCAGTACTTC. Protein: CASSQKSIGTGKETQYF.

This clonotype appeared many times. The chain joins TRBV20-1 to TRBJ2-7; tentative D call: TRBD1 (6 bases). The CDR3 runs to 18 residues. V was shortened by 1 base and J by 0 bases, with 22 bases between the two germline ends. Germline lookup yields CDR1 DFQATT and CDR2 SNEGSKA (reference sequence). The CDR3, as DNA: TGCAGTGCTAGAGGGTTATCGGCTCCCTCAGGGGTCTCCTACGAGCAGTACTTC. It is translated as CSARGLSAPSGVSYEQYF.

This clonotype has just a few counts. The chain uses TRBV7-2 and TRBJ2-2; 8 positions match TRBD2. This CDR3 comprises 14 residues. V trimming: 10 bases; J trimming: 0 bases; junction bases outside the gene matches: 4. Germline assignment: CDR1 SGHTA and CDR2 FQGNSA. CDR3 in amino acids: CAIPGLANTGELFF. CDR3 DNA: TGTGCCATCCCGGGACTAGCGAACACCGGGGAGCTGTTTTTT.

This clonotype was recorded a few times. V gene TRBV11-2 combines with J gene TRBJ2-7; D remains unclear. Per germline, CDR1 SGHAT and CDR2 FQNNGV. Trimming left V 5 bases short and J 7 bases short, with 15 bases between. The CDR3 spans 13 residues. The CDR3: CASSPSVSAEQYF. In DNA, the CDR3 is TGTGCCAGCAGCCCCTCGGTTTCGGCGGAGCAGTACTTC.

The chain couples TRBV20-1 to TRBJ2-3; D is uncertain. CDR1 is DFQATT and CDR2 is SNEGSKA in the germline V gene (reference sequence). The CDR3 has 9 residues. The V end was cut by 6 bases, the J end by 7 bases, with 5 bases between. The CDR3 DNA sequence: TGCAGTGCGGGGAATACGCAGTATTTT. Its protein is CSAGNTQYF.

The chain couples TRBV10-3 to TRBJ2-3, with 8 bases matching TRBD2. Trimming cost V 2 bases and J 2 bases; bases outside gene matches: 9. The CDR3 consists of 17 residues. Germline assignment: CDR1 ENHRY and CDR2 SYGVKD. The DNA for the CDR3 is TGTGCCATCAGTGAGGGGAGTAGCGGGGCCCTCACAGATACGCAGTATTTT. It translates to CAISEGSSGALTDTQYF.

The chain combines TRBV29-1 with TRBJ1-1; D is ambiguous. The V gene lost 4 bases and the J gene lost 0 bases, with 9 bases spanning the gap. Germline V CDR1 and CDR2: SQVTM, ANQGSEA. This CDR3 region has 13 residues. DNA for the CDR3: TGCAGCGTTGTGAAACAGATGAACACTGAAGCTTTCTTT. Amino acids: CSVVKQMNTEAFF. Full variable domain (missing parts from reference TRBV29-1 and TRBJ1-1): SAVISQKPSRDICQRGTSLTIQCQVDSQVTMMFWYRQQPGQSLTLIATANQGSEATYESGFVIDKFPISRPNLTFSTLTVSNMSPEDSSIYLCSVVKQMNTEAFFGQGTRLTVV.

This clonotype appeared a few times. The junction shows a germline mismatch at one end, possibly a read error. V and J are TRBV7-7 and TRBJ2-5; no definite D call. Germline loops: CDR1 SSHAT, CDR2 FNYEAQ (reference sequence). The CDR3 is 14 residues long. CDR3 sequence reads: CASSLGGREETQYF. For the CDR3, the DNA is TGTGCTAGCAGCTTAGGCGGCCGGGAAGAGACCCAGTACTTC.

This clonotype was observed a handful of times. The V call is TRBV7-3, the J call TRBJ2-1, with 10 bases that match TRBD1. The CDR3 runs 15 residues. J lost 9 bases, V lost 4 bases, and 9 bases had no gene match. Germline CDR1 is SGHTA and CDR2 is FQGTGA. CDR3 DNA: TGTGCCAGCAGCTCGATGACAGGGGGCTTGGCTGAGCAGTTCTTC. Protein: CASSSMTGGLAEQFF.

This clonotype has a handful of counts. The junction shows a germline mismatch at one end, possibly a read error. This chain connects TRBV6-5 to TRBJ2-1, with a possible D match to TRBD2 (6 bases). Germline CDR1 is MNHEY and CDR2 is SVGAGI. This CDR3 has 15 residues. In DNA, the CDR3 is TGTGCAAGCAGTTACACTAAGGTGGGGGGCAATGAGCAGTTCTTC. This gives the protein CASSYTKVGGNEQFF.

The CDR3 loop is CASSPTGGMGYTF. CDR3 nucleotide sequence: TGTGCCAGCAGCCCGACAGGGGGTATGGGCTACACCTTC. This chain connects TRBV6-1 to TRBJ1-2; TRBD1 aligns across 9 bases. Trimming at V came to 6 bases and at J to 8 bases, leaving 7 bases not matched to a gene. Germline V CDR1 and CDR2: MNHNS, SASEGT. This CDR3 is built from 13 residues.